The source of this TCR beta chain is a study of T cells in Graves' hyperthyroidism and ophthalmopathy. Across the study: Prior to any treatment, at the point of initial diagnosis, peripheral blood was collected.

This clonotype has at least ten counts. At one end, the junction sequence differs from germline, possibly due to a read error. Amplification of TCR beta CDR3 regions was performed using RNA transcripts as template. Using the HTBI primer set, a first-round RT-PCR was run on the TCR CDR3. TCRdb redid the calling of the multiplex PCR reads with MiXCR, one entry per CDR3 protein. The sample carries a few hundred thousand distinct CDR3 sequences, 16% recorded once. Lactation, pregnancy, other autoimmune disease or uncontrolled infection led to exclusion of patients. Clinical symptoms, serum thyroxine and TRAb, thyroid ultrasound and orbital computed tomography were used for the diagnoses. Germline CDR1 reads SSHAT; CDR2 reads FNYEAQ (reference sequence). The CDR3 extends over 14 amino acids.

This clonotype was sampled from a woman aged 40 to 50 with Graves' ophthalmopathy. The sequencing input was blood. The chain carries TRBV7-7 and TRBJ2-6, with D unclear. The CDR3 bases are TGTGCTAGCAGCTCCCACTCTGGGGCCAACGTCCTGACTTTC. Translated, it gives CASSSHSGANVLTF. The variable domain in full, with the rest retrieved from reference TRBV7-7 and TRBJ2-6, is GAGVSQSPRYKVTKRGQDVTLRCDPISSHATLYWYQQALGQGPEFLTYFNYEAQPDKSGLPSDRFSAERPEGSISTLTIQRTEQRDSAMYRCASSSHSGANVLTFGAGSRLTVL.